This TCR beta chain derives from a study of shared clonotypes between healthy human individuals. Turning to the study itself: CD4 naive and CD4 memory each took three plates per donor, while CD8 naive took two and CD8 memory one.

CD8 cells classed as naive were CD45RO-negative and positively selected for CCR7, excluding terminally differentiated effector memory CD45RA+ cells. Whole-study findings and limits: With a handful of donors compared, approximately 5% of naive CD4 clonotypes were shared.

In the source study's methods: ImmunoSEQ output lacked quality scores and full-length reads, limiting matched filtering. Libraries were prepared by immunoSEQ multiplex PCR; TCRdb keeps only in-frame clonotypes and omits some of them. V and J calls and clone size are those listed in that table; D and trimming were worked out from the DNA. The repertoire has hundreds of thousands of clones, about 95% of them found once; the top ten carry 0.1% to 0.11%. Germline CDR1 and CDR2: SEHNR and FQNEAQ (reference sequence). This CDR3 has 15 residues. Trimming took 4 bases from V and 0 from J, leaving 11 bases between them. The table lists this clone with a few counts. Its specificity is unknown.

This clonotype originated in a woman in her 30s in good health. Sequenced sample: naive CD8+ T cells sorted from blood. The chain uses TRBV7-9 and TRBJ2-3; tentative D call: TRBD1 (5 bases). The CDR3 reads CASSSTVDSTDTQYF. CDR3 DNA sequence: TGTGCCAGCAGCTCGACAGTAGATAGCACAGATACGCAGTATTTT.